The TCR beta chain under discussion was sequenced for a study of shared clonotypes between healthy human individuals (dated by TCRdb to the early 2020s). With respect to the entire study: Two women and three men aged 18 to 49 years were included in the cohort. For each donor, CD4 naive and CD4 memory were each given three plates, CD8 naive was given two plates, and CD8 memory was given one plate. To estimate repertoire size and how much clonotypes are shared between individuals, the study performed deep sequencing of blood TCR repertoires from roughly five healthy adults. Different laboratories and diverse techniques were used to prepare libraries and sequence TCR repertoires, to increase sequencing depth and limit assay-specific biases. Per donor, leukapheresis produced somewhere between about 0.85 and 10 billion PBMCs.

Healthy HIV-negative adults with no recently reported acute infections or vaccinations were included as donors. Every donor was a Caucasian adult living in Nashville, Tennessee, USA. CD4+ T cells were enriched by magnetic negative selection; naive cells were then positively selected on CD45RA, and the negative fraction formed the memory subset. After blood collection by leukapheresis, PBMCs were isolated using Ficoll-Histopaque density gradient centrifugation and then cryopreserved in the vapor phase of liquid nitrogen. Analytical flow cytometry was used to check the purity and quantity of every magnetically sorted T cell population. Genomic DNA was isolated from each sorted fraction and quantified by UV absorbance on a Nanodrop 2000c. Using the deep immunoSEQ assay, TCR CDR3 regions were amplified from genomic DNA by multiplex PCR. Extracted genomic DNA from each cell subset was spread evenly across all wells of several immunoSEQ 96-well plates, with each plate serving as a replicate. For sorted subsets, each replicate PCR was loaded with roughly 0.2 ug genomic DNA, equivalent to about 30,000 T cell genomes. Purified libraries were quantified with a Qubit 3.0 fluorometer, sized on a Bioanalyzer 2100, and re-quantified with the KAPA Library Quantification kit. Every immunoSEQ 96-well plate was sequenced on a separate single-read 150-cycle Illumina NextSeq 550 flow cell. As for the authors' bioinformatics: Because the immunoSEQ output held only junctional sequences and lacked quality scores, the filtering could not match the filtering applied to full-length reads. To assign V/J genes and CDR3, sequences were annotated using PyIR, a Python wrapper for IgBLAST v1.9, with IMGT germline references. Reads were filtered out if the reads had weak V/J assignments (E-value above 1e-6), no CDR3, stop codons, out-of-frame junctions, or ambiguous translated residues. A V3J clonotype was defined by an identical inferred V gene, J gene, and CDR3 amino acid sequence. Percentage overlap between repertoires was computed as shared unique clonotypes divided by the size of the smaller repertoire. Richness of each repertoire was evaluated using RTK rarefaction, the Chao1 estimator, and Recon v2.1 estimates of unobserved clonotypes. Generation probabilities for all TCRbeta clonotypes obtained by the gDNA method from four donors were computed using OLGA. The source is immuneACCESS, and TCRdb retained only in-frame sequences with V and J called. Part of the clones is not carried over; for the studies checked, unresolved V genes explain less than half of this, and the remainder is unexplained. The D gene and trimming were derived from the DNA, and the V and J assignments and clone size from that table. The sample table contains around 2.5 million clones; only one count was recorded for 80% to 95% of them. More than 0.35% of the sample lies in the top ten.

Overall study results and their limits: Naive subsets generally had larger estimated clonotype richness than memory subsets. When several donors were compared, the shared fraction of clonotypes was about 5% for naive CD4, roughly 3.3% for naive CD8, 2% to 2.5% for memory CD4, and 0.4% for memory CD8. Rarefaction of sorted-subset datasets indicated incomplete sequencing despite the large sequencing depth. Pairwise subsampling led to the expectation that sequencing depth would affect the degree of clonotype sharing among donors. Compared with non-shared clonotypes, clonotypes shared by all four sorted-subset donors had higher generation probabilities. Sampling was limited to blood, and TCR repertoires in tissue likely differ from TCR repertoires in blood. Because the study included only a small number of donors, the genetic and exposure-history diversity represented was limited.

The V end gives up 10 bases and the J end 7 bases, leaving 13 bases in the junction not matched to a gene. The cysteine opens and the phenylalanine closes a CDR3 of 15 amino acids. Just the 45-base CDR3 DNA is kept, in frame starting at base 1. The germline V gene (reference sequence) gives CDR1 as MNHNY and CDR2 as SVGAGI. On this clone: The target of this receptor is not known. Base-call qualities are not available, and no considerably larger clone is one nucleotide away.

The receptor was derived from a man between 18 and 29 years old in good health. Some clones in this sample may be carry-over from other donors' samples. Source material: naive CD4+ T cells from PBMCs. The cell subset or site label corresponds to: CD45RA+ positively selected. The chain links TRBV6-6 with TRBJ2-1, with 10 middle bases fitting TRBD1. Here is the DNA: TGTGCCACCTTGTCCCGGGACAGGGGTGATAATGAGCAGTTCTTC. Translation gives CATLSRDRGDNEQFF.